This TCR beta chain was sequenced during a study of blood T cell repertoires in COVID-19. Per the original data handling: Reference gene primer amplification in the assay estimated nucleated cell counts. Sequenced by immunoSEQ multiplex PCR; TCRdb stores in-frame clones only, minus some. V and J calls and clone size come straight from that table; D and trimming were deduced from the DNA. The data show 200,000 to 300,000 clones, 88% seen once. V gave up 2 bases and J gave up 4 bases, with 23 bases separating them. CDR3 length: 18 amino acids. The V gene's germline CDR1 is SGHDN and CDR2 FVKESK. The participants were between roughly 18 and 89 years old and came from under 25 US areas. In assigning cohorts, the study relied on participant-reported clinical history.

Specimen: PBMCs or T cells enriched from blood (not recorded which). The sequence derives from a woman between 35 and 50 years old with acute COVID-19. This chain connects TRBV14 to TRBJ1-2; D might be TRBD1 (5 bases). Here the CDR3 reads CASSQLRDFPHTSYGYTF. The DNA of the CDR3 is TGTGCCAGCAGCCAACTCAGGGACTTCCCACACACGAGCTATGGCTACACCTTC.